The 17 T cell receptor beta chains given below trace back to one sample, sequenced in a study of cytomegalovirus exposure and HLA in healthy donors. PCR involved 60 Vbeta and 13 Jbeta primers. TCRdb's table, derived via immunoSEQ multiplex PCR, lists solely in-frame clones and lacks some. This table holds 90,000 to 120,000 clones, approximately 79% found once. The sequencing input was PBMCs. Receptors originate from a man between 60 and 75 years old in good health and CMV-seropositive.

V usage is TRBV6-1 and J usage is TRBJ1-3; D is undetermined. This CDR3 is built from 16 residues. Germline V gene lookup returns CDR1 MNHNS and CDR2 SASEGT. Trimming removed 0 bases at V and 0 bases at J, with 9 bases between. CDR3: CASSEALRHSGNTIYF. In nucleotides, the CDR3 is TGTGCCAGCAGTGAAGCCTTGCGGCACTCTGGAAACACCATATATTTT.

The gene calls are TRBV7-8 and TRBJ2-3, with TRBD1 identical over 8 bases. Trimming removed 5 bases from V and 4 bases from J; junction bases left unmatched: 8. Germline CDR1 and CDR2: SGHVS and FQNEAQ. The CDR3 is 15 residues long. CDR3 amino acids: CASSTGQGDADTQYF. For the CDR3, the DNA is TGTGCCAGCAGCACCGGACAGGGAGACGCAGATACGCAGTATTTT.

With respect to this clone: Other DNA sequences in this specimen translate into the identical CDR3. CDR3: CASSLGLADTQYF. The CDR3 DNA reads as TGTGCCAGCAGCTTAGGGTTGGCCGATACGCAGTATTTT. V usage is TRBV11-2 and J usage is TRBJ2-3; D not certain. Per germline, CDR1 SGHAT and CDR2 FQNNGV. The CDR3 contains 13 residues. Trimming left V 1 base short and J 6 bases short, with 8 bases between.

The chain recombines TRBV7-8 with TRBJ2-7, with 9 bases aligning to TRBD1. The length of the CDR3 is 13 residues. The germline V gene encodes CDR1 SGHVS and CDR2 FQNEAQ. V shed 4 bases, J shed 6 bases, and the junction held 4 bases outside the gene matches. The CDR3 bases are TGTGCCAGCAGCTACGGGACAGGGATCGAGCAGTACTTC. Its protein product is CASSYGTGIEQYF.

The rearrangement joins TRBV28 to TRBJ2-3; maybe TRBD1 (5 bases). The V gene lost 5 bases and the J gene lost 2 bases, with 11 bases spanning the gap. The germline CDR1 and CDR2 sequences are MDHEN and SYDVKM. This CDR3 has 14 amino acids. As DNA, the CDR3 is TGTGCCAGCAGTCCCGGACAACTCACAGATACGCAGTATTTT. Protein: CASSPGQLTDTQYF.

The V call is TRBV5-5, the J call TRBJ1-1, with 8 bases aligning to TRBD1. The CDR3 has 15 amino acids. The ends lost 2 bases at V and 2 bases at J; junction bases unmatched: 5. CDR1 and CDR2 from the germline V gene are SGHKS and YYEKEE (reference sequence). The DNA for the CDR3 is TGTGCCAGCAGCTTTAAACAGGGGGGTAACACTGAAGCTTTCTTT. This gives the protein CASSFKQGGNTEAFF.

This clone has just one count. Other DNA variants within this sample encode the same CDR3. The gene calls are TRBV5-4 and TRBJ2-1; tentative D call: TRBD2 (7 bases). V lost 1 base to trimming and J lost 0 bases, with 8 bases between them. The length of the CDR3 is 15 residues. Per the germline V gene, CDR1 is SGHNT and CDR2 is YYREEE (reference sequence). CDR3 in amino acids: CASSLRGGSYNEQFF. The CDR3 DNA reads TGTGCCAGCAGCTTGAGGGGGGGCTCCTACAATGAGCAGTTCTTC. The variable domain in full, with the rest retrieved from reference TRBV5-4 and TRBJ2-1, is ETGVTQSPTHLIKTRGQQVTLRCSSQSGHNTVSWYQQALGQGPQFIFQYYREEENGRGNFPPRFSGLQFPNYSSELNVNALELDDSALYLCASSLRGGSYNEQFFGPGTRLTVL.

The chain carries TRBV10-3 and TRBJ1-5; D is ambiguous. Germline values: CDR1 ENHRY, CDR2 SYGVKD. The V gene lost 0 bases and the J gene lost 4 bases, with 7 bases spanning the gap. The CDR3 is 14 residues long. The CDR3, as DNA: TGTGCCATCAGTGAGTCGTGGAGTAATCAGCCCCAGCATTTT. Translating it yields CAISESWSNQPQHF.

The J gene is TRBJ2-5, the V gene TRBV7-2; 7 bases agree with TRBD2. V was pared by 1 base and J by 6 bases, with 14 bases of the junction left unmatched. CDR1 is SGHTA, CDR2 FQGNSA, per germline. The CDR3 loop spans 17 amino acids. CDR3 residues: CASSLERDRLAAQTQYF. The CDR3, as DNA: TGTGCCAGCAGCTTAGAAAGGGATCGACTAGCTGCCCAGACCCAGTACTTC.

V and J are TRBV6-1 and TRBJ1-1; TRBD1 might be the D (6 bases). There are 13 residues in the CDR3. Germline CDR1 MNHNS, CDR2 SASEGT. V was trimmed by 8 bases and J by 6 bases, leaving 16 bases between them. In nucleotides, the CDR3 is TGTGCCAGCCTTAGGGGGATTGGCGCTGAAGCTTTCTTT. This gives the protein CASLRGIGAEAFF.

This chain's CDR3 is CASSLWGGTGGYEQYF. In nucleotides, the CDR3 is TGTGCCAGCAGTTTATGGGGCGGGACAGGGGGCTACGAGCAGTACTTC. J is TRBJ2-7 and V is TRBV28; the match to TRBD1 covers 11 bases. CDR3 length: 16 amino acids. V shed 0 bases and J 3 bases; nucleotides not matched to a gene: 4. Per germline, CDR1 MDHEN and CDR2 SYDVKM.

The CDR3: CASSLVGGGQREQYF. The CDR3 nucleotides read TGTGCCAGCAGCTTAGTGGGCGGGGGCCAACGCGAGCAGTACTTC. The chain recombines TRBV13 with TRBJ2-7; D is possibly TRBD2 (7 bases). V was trimmed by 1 base and J by 6 bases, leaving 16 bases between them. The CDR3 runs to 15 residues. The V gene's germline CDR1 is PRHDT and CDR2 FYEKMQ (reference sequence).

This clone was recorded many times. This rearrangement joins TRBV6-6 to TRBJ1-4; maybe TRBD1 (6 bases). The CDR3 has 16 residues. Per the germline V gene, CDR1 is MNHNY and CDR2 is SVGAGI (reference sequence). Trimming took off 7 bases at V and 0 bases at J, with 15 bases between the two ends. CDR3 nucleotide sequence: TGTGCCAGCATTGCAGGACAGTTTGCAACTAATGAAAAACTGTTTTTT. Protein sequence: CASIAGQFATNEKLFF.

V usage is TRBV13 and J usage is TRBJ1-1; 7 bases map to TRBD1. The germline V gene encodes CDR1 PRHDT and CDR2 FYEKMQ (reference sequence). The V segment lost 5 bases and the J segment 2 bases; nucleotides outside the gene matches: 8. The CDR3 length is 15 residues. Here the CDR3 DNA reads TGTGCCAGCAGCCCACACAGGGGTACCAACACTGAAGCTTTCTTT. Its protein is CASSPHRGTNTEAFF.

This chain joins TRBV7-2 and TRBJ2-5; 9 bases line up with TRBD1. The CDR3 has 15 residues. The V gene's germline CDR1 is SGHTA and CDR2 FQGNSA. J was trimmed by 5 bases and V by 4 bases; bases with no gene match: 8. CDR3 protein: CASSSGQGIMETQYF. CDR3 DNA: TGTGCCAGCAGCTCCGGACAGGGGATTATGGAGACCCAGTACTTC.

This sequence joins TRBV19 and TRBJ1-2, with D perhaps matching TRBD1 (6 bases). Germline CDR1 is LNHDA and CDR2 is SQIVND (reference sequence). The germline V and J ends were trimmed by 5 bases and 2 bases, with 12 bases remaining between them. The length of the CDR3 is 14 residues. The DNA of the CDR3 is TGTGCCAGTAGTTTTGACACAGGGAACTATGGCTACACCTTC. Amino acid sequence: CASSFDTGNYGYTF.

The genes are TRBV10-3 and TRBJ1-2; D unresolved. Germline CDR1 reads ENHRY; CDR2 reads SYGVKD. There are 12 residues in the CDR3. V was trimmed by 3 bases and J by 6 bases, leaving 8 bases between them. The CDR3 loop is CAISDRGNGYTF. The CDR3 DNA follows: TGTGCCATCAGTGACAGAGGGAATGGCTACACCTTC.